The source of this TCR beta chain is a study of T-cell reconstitution after alpha-beta-depleted transplantation in children. Study-wide findings and caveats: Some patients' high day-60 TCRbeta diversity was traced to surviving recipient T cells and thymic progenitors. Newly generated T cells supplied most T-cell counts and diversity one year post-transplant.

J gave up 14 bases and V 5 bases, and 12 bases lay outside the gene matches. Germline V gives CDR1 SGHTA, CDR2 FQGTGA. The CDR3 is made up of 14 amino acids. This clonotype was seen at least ten times. Its antigen remains unknown. TCRbeta library construction was performed incorporating unique molecular identifiers. TCRdb analysed the PCR reads with MiXCR anew, one entry per CDR3 protein. The sample contains over 150,000 distinct CDR3 sequences, 6.6% of which appear only once. This receptor was taken from a boy aged 2 to 10 with acute lymphoblastic leukemia, due to receive a stem cell transplant. The chain employs TRBV7-3 and TRBJ2-3; TRBD1 matches at 11 bases. The source was PBMCs, collected before TCRalphabeta/CD19-depleted stem cell transplant. DNA of the CDR3: TGTGCCAGCAGCAAGAGCGGTAGGACAGGGGGCCGGTATTTT. Its translation is CASSKSGRTGGRYF.